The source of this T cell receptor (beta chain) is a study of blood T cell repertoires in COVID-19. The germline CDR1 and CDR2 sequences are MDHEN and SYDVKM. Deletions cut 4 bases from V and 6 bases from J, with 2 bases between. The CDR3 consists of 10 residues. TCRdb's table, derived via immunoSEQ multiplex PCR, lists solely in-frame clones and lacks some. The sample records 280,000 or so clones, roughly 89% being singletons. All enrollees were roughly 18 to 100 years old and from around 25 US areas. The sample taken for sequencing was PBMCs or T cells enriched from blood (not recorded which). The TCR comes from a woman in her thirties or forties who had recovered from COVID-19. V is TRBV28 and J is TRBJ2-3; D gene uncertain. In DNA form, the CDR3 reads TGTGCCAGCAGTTCGGATACGCAGTATTTT. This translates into CASSSDTQYF.